These T cell receptor beta chains were read from a single sample in a study of early T cells in non-severe SARS-CoV-2 infection. One entry per CDR3 protein results from TCRdb running MiXCR on the 5' RACE reads. The sample includes some 53,000 distinct CDR3 sequences, about 8.2% of them seen just once. Sequencing was carried out using whole blood. The receptors were gathered from an adult who was a healthcare worker with PCR-confirmed SARS-CoV-2 infection or an uninfected control (not recorded which). The CDR3 runs from the conserved cysteine through the conserved F or W. Each record gives: V gene, J gene, clone size, CDR3 protein. Clone sizes are given selectively: once, few, many, or a class where the clone is expanded.

v_gene: TRBV5-4
j_gene: TRBJ2-2
abundance: NA
CDR3aa: CASSRQGQDTGELFF

v_gene: TRBV7-2
j_gene: TRBJ1-5
abundance: few
CDR3aa: CASSTNRGSNQPQHF

v_gene: TRBV18
j_gene: TRBJ1-1
abundance: many
CDR3aa: CASSLGQGNFF

v_gene: TRBV11-3
j_gene: TRBJ1-1
abundance: NA
CDR3aa: CASRSTGNTEAFF

v_gene: TRBV4-1
j_gene: TRBJ1-1
abundance: many
CDR3aa: CASSSRTGNTEAFF

v_gene: TRBV7-9
j_gene: TRBJ1-2
abundance: NA
CDR3aa: CASSLARGHYTF

v_gene: TRBV7-2
j_gene: TRBJ2-7
abundance: few
CDR3aa: CASSTGQPRSSYEQYF

v_gene: TRBV9
j_gene: TRBJ2-7
abundance: few
CDR3aa: CASSAGTSGVYEQYF

v_gene: TRBV20-1
j_gene: TRBJ1-1
abundance: few
CDR3aa: CSAPDGGSEAFF

v_gene: TRBV29-1
j_gene: TRBJ2-7
abundance: many
CDR3aa: CSVEVWTGTYEQYF

v_gene: TRBV3-1
j_gene: TRBJ2-7
abundance: NA
CDR3aa: CASSGRTAIYEQYF

v_gene: TRBV7-2
j_gene: TRBJ2-7
abundance: NA
CDR3aa: CASMGGRSYEQYF

v_gene: TRBV6-6
j_gene: TRBJ2-1
abundance: NA
CDR3aa: CASSSQFRGNEQFF

v_gene: TRBV6-6
j_gene: TRBJ1-1
abundance: few
CDR3aa: CASHNRGNTEAFF

v_gene: TRBV7-2
j_gene: TRBJ1-1
abundance: NA
CDR3aa: CASSLVAVNTEAFF

v_gene: TRBV29-1
j_gene: TRBJ1-3
abundance: NA
CDR3aa: CSVEDYRDGPGNTIYF

v_gene: TRBV12-3/TRBV12-4
j_gene: TRBJ2-2
abundance: NA
CDR3aa: CASSYGAGELFF

v_gene: TRBV12-3/TRBV12-4
j_gene: TRBJ1-5
abundance: NA
CDR3aa: CASSLDRGANQPQHF

v_gene: TRBV24-1
j_gene: TRBJ2-2
abundance: many
CDR3aa: CATSGREGARSTGELFF

v_gene: TRBV5-4
j_gene: TRBJ1-1
abundance: NA
CDR3aa: CASSLEVMNTEAFF

v_gene: TRBV7-2
j_gene: TRBJ2-3
abundance: few
CDR3aa: CASSLAAQGGPDTQYF

v_gene: TRBV7-9
j_gene: TRBJ2-7
abundance: NA
CDR3aa: CATGGYLYEQYF

v_gene: TRBV11-3
j_gene: TRBJ2-7
abundance: many
CDR3aa: CASSLDLLSREQYF

v_gene: TRBV6-2/TRBV6-3
j_gene: TRBJ2-1
abundance: few
CDR3aa: CASSYPTQREVNEQFF

v_gene: TRBV11-2
j_gene: TRBJ2-2
abundance: few
CDR3aa: CASSSTSNTGELFF

v_gene: TRBV10-1
j_gene: TRBJ2-2
abundance: many
CDR3aa: CASSHMVQGGPGELFF

v_gene: TRBV20-1
j_gene: TRBJ1-1
abundance: many
CDR3aa: CSARRQSPANTEAFF

v_gene: TRBV6-1
j_gene: TRBJ2-7
abundance: NA
CDR3aa: CASWGQISYEQYF